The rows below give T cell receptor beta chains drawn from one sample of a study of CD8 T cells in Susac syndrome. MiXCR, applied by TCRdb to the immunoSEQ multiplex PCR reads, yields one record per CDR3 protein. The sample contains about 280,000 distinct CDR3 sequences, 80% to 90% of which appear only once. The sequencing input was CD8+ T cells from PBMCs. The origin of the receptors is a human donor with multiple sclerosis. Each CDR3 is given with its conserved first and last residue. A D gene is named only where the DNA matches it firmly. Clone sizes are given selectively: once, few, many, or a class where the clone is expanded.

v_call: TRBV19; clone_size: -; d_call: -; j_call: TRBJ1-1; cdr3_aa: CASSIGHTDRLNTEAFF; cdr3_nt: TGTGCCAGTAGTATCGGCCACACGGACCGGTTGAACACTGAAGCTTTCTTT
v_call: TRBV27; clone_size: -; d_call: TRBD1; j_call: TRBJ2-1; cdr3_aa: CASSFGGQGSNEQFF; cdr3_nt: TGTGCCAGCAGTTTTGGGGGACAGGGGTCGAATGAGCAGTTCTTC
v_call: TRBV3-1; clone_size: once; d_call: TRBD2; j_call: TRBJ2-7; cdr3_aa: CASSQDRLAAYEQYF; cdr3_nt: TGTGCCAGCAGCCAAGATCGACTAGCGGCCTACGAGCAGTACTTC
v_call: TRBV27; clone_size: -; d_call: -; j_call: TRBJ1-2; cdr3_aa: CASSLVRRGDHYGYTF; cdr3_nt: TGTGCCAGCAGTTTAGTCCGCCGGGGGGACCACTATGGCTACACCTTC
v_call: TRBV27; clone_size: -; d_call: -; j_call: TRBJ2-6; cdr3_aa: CASSRFPVLGSSGANVLTF; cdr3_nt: TGTGCCAGCAGTCGATTTCCTGTACTAGGGAGCTCTGGGGCCAACGTCCTGACTTTC
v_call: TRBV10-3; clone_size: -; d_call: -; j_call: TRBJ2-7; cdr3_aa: CAITRGGGSDEQYF; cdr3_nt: TGTGCCATCACCCGAGGGGGAGGGAGCGACGAGCAGTACTTC
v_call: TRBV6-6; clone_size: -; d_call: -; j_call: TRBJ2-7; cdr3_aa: CASSYSPRASYEQYF; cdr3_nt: TGTGCCAGCAGTTACTCTCCCAGGGCTTCCTACGAGCAGTACTTC
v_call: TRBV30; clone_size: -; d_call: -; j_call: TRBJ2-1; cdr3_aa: CAWSLGNFNEQFF; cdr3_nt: TGTGCCTGGAGTCTCGGGAACTTCAATGAGCAGTTCTTC
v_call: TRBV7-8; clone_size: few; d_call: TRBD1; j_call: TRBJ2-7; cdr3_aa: CASSTGQGSSYEQYF; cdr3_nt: TGTGCCAGCAGCACCGGACAGGGGTCCTCCTACGAGCAGTACTTC
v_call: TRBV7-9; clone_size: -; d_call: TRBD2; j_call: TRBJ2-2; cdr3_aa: CASSLAGGLEDTGELFF; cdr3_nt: TGTGCCAGCAGCTTAGCGGGCGGACTAGAGGACACCGGGGAGCTGTTTTTT
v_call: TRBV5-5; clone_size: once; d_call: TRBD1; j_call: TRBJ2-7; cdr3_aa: CASSPDREYEQYF; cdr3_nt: TGTGCCAGCAGCCCTGACAGGGAATACGAGCAGTACTTC
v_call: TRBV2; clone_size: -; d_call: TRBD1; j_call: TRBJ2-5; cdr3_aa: CASSGTGTETQYF; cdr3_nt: TGTGCCAGCAGTGGGACAGGGACCGAGACCCAGTACTTC
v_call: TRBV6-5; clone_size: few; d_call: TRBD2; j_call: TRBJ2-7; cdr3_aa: CASSFGLGYEQYF; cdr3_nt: TGTGCCAGCAGTTTCGGACTAGGCTACGAGCAGTACTTC
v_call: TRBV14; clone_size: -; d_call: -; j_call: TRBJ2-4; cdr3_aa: CASSLRVTGRNIQYF; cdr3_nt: TGTGCCAGCAGCTTAAGGGTAACAGGTCGCAACATTCAGTACTTC